This entry is about one T cell receptor (beta chain). These data come from a study of blood T cell repertoires in COVID-19. Background on the study: There were acute and convalescent COVID-19 samples, and they came from the United States, Italy and Spain. PBMCs, B-cell-depleted T cells, or T cells were the source of the cDNA or gDNA that made up the material.

Per the germline V gene, CDR1 is GTSNPN and CDR2 is SVGIG (reference sequence). The V end lost 4 bases, the J end lost 5 bases, and 11 bases lay between the germline ends. CDR3 length equals 13 residues. Original data processing: Cell counts per sample came from amplifying reference gene primers. Produced via immunoSEQ multiplex PCR; TCRdb's table is partial and in-frame only. V, J and clone size reflect that table, while D and trimming were determined from the DNA. The data show approximately 80,000 clones, about 80% seen once. Sequencing was done on a sample of peripheral blood. The source of this sequence is a woman aged 70-85 years with acute or convalescent COVID-19. V usage is TRBV30 and J usage is TRBJ2-2; D may be TRBD1 (6 bases). DNA of the CDR3: TGTGCCTGGACCCGACAGGCGACCGGGGAGCTGTTTTTT. Residues: CAWTRQATGELFF. Drawing the rest from reference TRBV30 and TRBJ2-2, the complete variable domain is SQTIHQWPATLVQPVGSPLSLECTVEGTSNPNLYWYRQAAGRGLQLLFYSVGIGQISSEVPQNLSASRPQDRQFILSSKKLLLSDSGFYLCAWTRQATGELFFGEGSRLTVL.